This TCR beta chain stems from a study of PD-1 blockade in mismatch repair-deficient tumors. Trimming removed 5 bases at V and 8 bases at J, with 10 bases between. The V gene's germline CDR1 is MNHEY and CDR2 SVGAGI. The CDR3 consists of 12 residues. TCRdb's table, derived via immunoSEQ multiplex PCR, lists solely in-frame clones and lacks some. The table shows fewer than 100,000 clones, with over 70% occurring only once. This clone was recorded once. The V call is TRBV6-5, the J call TRBJ2-1; D is undetermined. Material: peripheral blood, obtained 12 weeks after starting pembrolizumab. This TCR came from an adult with mismatch repair-deficient cancer. The CDR3 bases are TGTGCCAGCAGTGAAGCGCTCGATGAGCAGTTCTTC. Translated, it gives CASSEALDEQFF.